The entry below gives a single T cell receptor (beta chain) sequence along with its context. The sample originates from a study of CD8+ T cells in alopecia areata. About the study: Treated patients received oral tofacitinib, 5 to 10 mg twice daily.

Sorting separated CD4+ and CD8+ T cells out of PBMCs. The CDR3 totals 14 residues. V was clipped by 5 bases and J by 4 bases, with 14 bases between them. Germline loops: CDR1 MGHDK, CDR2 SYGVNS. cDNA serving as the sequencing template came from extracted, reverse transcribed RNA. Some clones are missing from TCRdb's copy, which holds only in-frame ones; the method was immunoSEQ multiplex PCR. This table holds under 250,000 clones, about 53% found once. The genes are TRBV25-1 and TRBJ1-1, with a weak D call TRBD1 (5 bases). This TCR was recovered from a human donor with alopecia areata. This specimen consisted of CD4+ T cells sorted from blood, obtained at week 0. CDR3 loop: CASSRKYQGTEAFF. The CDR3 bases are TGTGCCAGCAGTCGAAAATATCAGGGCACTGAAGCTTTCTTT.